This T cell receptor (beta chain) was found in a study of Ad26.COV2.S vaccination and SARS-CoV-2 variants (dated by TCRdb to about 2021). With respect to the entire study: Donors in the vaccine arm were drawn from COV1001, a phase I-IIa trial of Ad26.COV2.S in healthy adults that was multicentre, randomized, double-blind and placebo-controlled. Ad26.COV2.S was administered intramuscularly at a dose of 5x10^10 or 1x10^11 viral particles, either as one shot or as two shots given 56 days apart. Sequencing of the TCRbeta repertoire served to evaluate the specificity and breadth of SARS-CoV-2-reactive T cell receptors following Ad26.COV2.S vaccination. The TCR-sequenced set comprised about 32 samples: some 20 Ad26.COV2.S vaccine recipients, 5 placebo recipients and 8 SARS-CoV-2 convalescent individuals. Trial participants were randomized into five groups of five, in which low-dose or high-dose Ad26.COV2.S was given once or twice, or placebo was given on both occasions. Investigators remained blinded to trial group allocation during experiments and outcome assessment.

As regards this clone: Its antigen specificity is not known. Per-base quality was not reported, and no clone a single base away is much larger than it.

V loses 4 bases of germline sequence and J loses 2 bases, and the interval between the two ends is 17 bases. Inclusive of the bounding cysteine and phenylalanine, the CDR3 is 16 residues long. Only the CDR3 portion is preserved as DNA: 48 bases, with reading frame beginning at the first base. The germline V gene yields MNHEY for CDR1 and SVGAGI for CDR2. The immunoSEQ Assay was used to sequence TCRbeta CDR3 regions. After extraction, genomic DNA underwent amplification by bias-controlled multiplex PCR, followed by high-throughput sequencing. The study's processing was this. To quantify the absolute abundance of each unique TCRbeta CDR3 region, sequences were collapsed and filtered. T cell fraction was estimated by normalization of TCRbeta template counts to usable DNA, with usable DNA being measured through amplification of reference genes present in all nucleated cells. Repertoire TCRs were annotated as SARS-CoV-2-specific by exact matching of V gene, CDR3 amino acid sequence and J gene to a known reactive TCR set. MIRA supplied the reference SARS-CoV-2 TCR set, which was filtered for enrichment in COVID-19-positive ImmuneCODE repertoires so that public or cross-reactive TCRs were removed. Using the MIRA antigens, annotated TCRs were further analysed by specific ORF or by position within an ORF. Breadth was defined as annotated unique rearrangements over total unique productive rearrangements; depth was the summed frequency of those rearrangements. Two-sided Wilcoxon rank-sum tests were used to compare TCR breadth between groups. TCRdb took over this immuneACCESS table, retaining in-frame rearrangements with V and J assigned. Such tables are incomplete; in checked studies, under half of the missing clones stem from an unresolved V gene, and the remainder is unexplained. The V and J calls and clone size are taken from that table; D and trimming were inferred from the DNA. Recorded for this sample are hundreds of thousands of clones; 80% to 95% of them occurred a single time. The ten largest make up 12% of the sample.

General conclusions and limits of the study: Compared with placebo recipients, Ad26.COV2.S recipients showed higher spike-specific TCR breadth (P = 0.0014). The authors noted that total T cell responses may have been underestimated by the TCR breadth and depth analyses. Comparable non-spike TCR breadth was observed between vaccine and placebo recipients, consistent with only spike being contained in the vaccine. After vaccination, spike-specific CD8+ and CD4+ T cell responses were reported to show substantial breadth. The study lacked the statistical power to compare responses across vaccine doses or regimens.

According to the study, the label for this sample's treatment or condition signals: roughly 19 received Ad26.COV2.S at low or high dose, single or two shots; about five received placebo; per-sample allocation not given. For vaccine and placebo recipients, the sequenced repertoires came from samples collected on day 63 after the first injection. In Cohort 1b, 25 to 30 adults aged 18-55 years were enrolled at a single site in Boston, USA, between 29 July and 7 August 2020. As a vaccine, Ad26.COV2.S was a replication-incompetent adenovirus type 26 vector that expressed a prefusion-stabilized SARS-CoV-2 spike protein derived from the original Wuhan strain.

This specimen was peripheral blood, taken in a trial of Ad26.COV2.S vaccine versus placebo. This TCR was recovered from a person between 18 and 65 years old who received the Ad26.COV2.S COVID-19 vaccine or a placebo. Rearrangement joined TRBV6-5 to TRBJ1-1; the D gene is perhaps TRBD1, from 5 matching bases. This receptor has the CDR3 CASSSPFGGYNTEAFF. The nucleotide sequence reads as follows: TGTGCCAGCAGTTCGCCCTTCGGGGGGTATAACACTGAAGCTTTCTTT.